This TCR beta chain derives from a study of blood T cell repertoires in COVID-19. Study-wide background: Acute and convalescent COVID-19 samples came from the United States, Italy and Spain.

Across about two dozen US areas, participants ranged in age from 18 to 89 years. Donors of Cohort 3 who recovered were those that had two negative PCRs, clearance, or symptom resolution. The CDR3 sequence is 18 residues long. How the authors handled the data: From reference gene primer amplification, estimates of nucleated cell counts were derived. Assay used: immunoSEQ multiplex PCR; TCRdb lists only in-frame clones, some missing. V, J and clone size were drawn from that table, and D and trimming were deduced from the DNA. The table lists fewer than 250,000 clones, 84% of them singletons, with 3.2% in the top ten.

This clonotype was obtained from a woman under 40 who had recovered from COVID-19. The source material was PBMCs or T cells enriched from blood (not recorded which). This chain joins TRBV21-1 and TRBJ2-7; TRBD1, the table's D call, lacks a check against the DNA. TRBV21-1 is given as a pseudogene. Here the CDR3 reads CASSNRQSAARPPYEQYV. Written as DNA, the CDR3 is TGTGCCAGCAGCAATCGACAATCTGCTGCTCGTCCTCCCTACGAGCAGTACGTC.